This record concerns one T cell receptor (beta chain) sequence. CDR1 and CDR2 from the germline V gene are SGHTA and FQGTGA. V shed 3 bases and J shed 0 bases, with 4 bases lying between them. The CDR3 runs to 13 residues. This entry comes from a study of regulatory T cells in long-lasting Graves disease. Described time point: persistent/refractory GD, antithyroid drugs over 5 years with positive TRAb. PBMCs provided the RNA from which the TCR library was made. Researchers made TCR beta libraries by using iRepertoire HTBI primers and running Arm-PCR on CDR3 regions. Each CDR3 protein is one row after TCRdb ran MiXCR on the multiplex PCR reads. The sample has almost 350,000 distinct CDR3 sequences, around 20% seen once.

The clonotype was recovered from a female donor with Graves disease. The chain combines TRBV7-3 with TRBJ2-3; D is ambiguous. Sequencing was performed on peripheral blood mononuclear cells (PBMCs), taken when the disease was refractory, from a patient treated with antithyroid drugs. The CDR3 DNA reads TGTGCCAGCAGCTTTTCAAGCACAGATACGCAGTATTTT. It encodes CASSFSSTDTQYF.